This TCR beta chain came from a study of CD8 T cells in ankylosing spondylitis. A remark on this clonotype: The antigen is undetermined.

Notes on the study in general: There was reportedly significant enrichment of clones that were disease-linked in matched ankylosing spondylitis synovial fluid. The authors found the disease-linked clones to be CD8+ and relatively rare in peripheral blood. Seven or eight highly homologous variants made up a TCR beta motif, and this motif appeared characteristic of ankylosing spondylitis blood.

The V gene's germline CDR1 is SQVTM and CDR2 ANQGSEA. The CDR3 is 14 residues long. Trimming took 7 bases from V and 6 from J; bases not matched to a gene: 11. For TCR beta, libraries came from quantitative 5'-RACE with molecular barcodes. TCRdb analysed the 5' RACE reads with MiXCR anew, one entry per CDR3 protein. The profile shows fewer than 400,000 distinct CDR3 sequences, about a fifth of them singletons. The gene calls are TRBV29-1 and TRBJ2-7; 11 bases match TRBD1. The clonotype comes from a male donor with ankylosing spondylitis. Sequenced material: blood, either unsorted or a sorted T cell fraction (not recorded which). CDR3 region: CSASGQGAVGEQYF. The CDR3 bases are TGCAGCGCCAGCGGACAGGGGGCGGTCGGCGAGCAGTACTTC.